These 31 T cell receptor beta chains were sequenced from one sample in a study of response to subunit inactivated influenza vaccine. TCRdb recomputed calls from the RT-PCR reads with MiXCR, one row per CDR3 protein. The data contain roughly 460,000 distinct CDR3 sequences, roughly 11% of them singletons. Specimen: PBMCs from blood, collected more than 35 days after vaccination. The source of these receptors is a man aged 45-60 years who received an inactivated influenza vaccine.

The table lists this clonotype with a few counts. The chain uses TRBV12-3 or TRBV12-4 and TRBJ2-7; no clear D. V lost 3 bases and J 4 bases, leaving 13 bases between the germline ends. CDR3 length equals 14 residues. The CDR3, as DNA: TGTGCCAGCAGTTTCCCGGGCCCCTTATACGAGCAGTACTTC. Protein product: CASSFPGPLYEQYF.

This clonotype has ten or more counts. The gene calls are TRBV5-6 and TRBJ1-2; D perhaps matches TRBD1 (6 bases). V was cut by 5 bases and J by 10 bases, with 18 bases left in between. Germline loops: CDR1 SGHDT, CDR2 YYEEEE. The CDR3 sequence is 13 residues long. The CDR3 sequence is CASSEGTGTSYTF. CDR3 nucleotides: TGTGCCAGCAGTGAAGGGACCGGGACATCCTACACCTTC.

In its sample, this clonotype was seen many times. This rearrangement joins TRBV9 to TRBJ1-2; perhaps TRBD1 as D (5 bases). CDR1 is SGDLS, CDR2 YYNGEE, per germline. V shed 0 bases and J shed 0 bases, with 9 bases lying between them. The CDR3 extends over 15 amino acids. This CDR3 is CASSVVEGPNYGYTF. For the CDR3, the DNA is TGTGCCAGCAGCGTAGTGGAGGGGCCTAACTATGGCTACACCTTC.

Note on this clonotype: One end of the junction fails to match germline, which may point to a read error. In DNA form, the CDR3 reads TGTGTCAGCAGTCCCCACCCGGACAGGGGGCGTAGGGACTATGGCTACACCTTC. Protein product: CVSSPHPDRGRRDYGYTF. J is TRBJ1-2 and V is TRBV27; TRBD1 matches 11 bases. Per the germline V gene, CDR1 is MNHEY and CDR2 is SMNVEV (reference sequence). The CDR3 sequence is 18 residues long.

The chain has TRBV10-2 and TRBJ2-1; D is perhaps TRBD2 (5 bases). V was trimmed by 3 bases and J by 8 bases, leaving 11 bases between them. The CDR3 loop spans 13 amino acids. Germline loops: CDR1 WSHSY, CDR2 SAAADI. The CDR3 sequence: CASSDHLRDEQFF. The CDR3 DNA reads as TGCGCCAGCAGTGACCACTTGAGGGATGAGCAGTTCTTC.

This sequence joins TRBV7-9 and TRBJ2-1; D is ambiguous. CDR1 and CDR2 from the germline V gene are SEHNR and FQNEAQ (reference sequence). The CDR3 runs to 13 residues. Trimming took 5 bases from V and 6 from J, leaving 11 bases between them. The CDR3 sequence is CASSRVAFNEQFF. The CDR3 DNA follows: TGTGCCAGCAGCAGGGTAGCCTTCAATGAGCAGTTCTTC.

The chain is built from TRBV12-3 or TRBV12-4 and TRBJ1-5; D unclear. V was pared by 6 bases and J by 0 bases, with 9 bases between. The CDR3 covers 14 residues. CDR3 loop: CASSSDDSNQPQHF. The CDR3 region has the DNA TGTGCCAGCAGCTCGGATGATAGCAATCAGCCCCAGCATTTT.

The chain combines TRBV20-1 with TRBJ2-3, with 12 bases lining up with TRBD2. The length of the CDR3 is 16 residues. J gave up 3 bases and V 5 bases, and 9 bases lay outside the gene matches. From germline, CDR1 is DFQATT and CDR2 SNEGSKA (reference sequence). The CDR3 nucleotides are TGCAGTGCTCGGACTAGCGGGACCCCCGGGACAGATACGCAGTATTTT. This sequence encodes CSARTSGTPGTDTQYF.

V is TRBV6-1 and J is TRBJ2-5, with a possible D match to TRBD1 (6 bases). In germline, CDR1 is MNHNS, CDR2 SASEGT. V lost 7 bases, J lost 2 bases, and 11 bases lay in between. The CDR3 totals 13 residues. CDR3: CASTRTVQETQYF. The CDR3 nucleotides read TGTGCCAGCACCAGGACAGTACAAGAGACCCAGTACTTC.

This clonotype appeared a few times. This rearrangement joins TRBV7-2 to TRBJ2-1; D is unresolved. The CDR3 is 15 amino acids. V was clipped by 1 base and J by 6 bases, with 13 bases between them. Looked up from germline, CDR1 is SGHTA and CDR2 is FQGNSA. The CDR3, as DNA: TGTGCCAGCAGCTTAGGGCGGCCATTAGTCAATGAGCAGTTCTTC. It yields the protein CASSLGRPLVNEQFF.

This clonotype showed up just a few times. The rearrangement links TRBV29-1 to TRBJ2-2; TRBD1 aligns across 11 bases. Per germline, CDR1 SQVTM and CDR2 ANQGSEA. V dropped 7 bases and J dropped 5; count of bases not matched to a gene: 6. The CDR3 is 14 amino acids. CDR3 in amino acids: CSALGQGATGELFF. The CDR3 DNA is TGCAGCGCCCTCGGACAGGGGGCGACCGGGGAGCTGTTTTTT.

This clonotype was seen a handful of times. The chain recombines TRBV7-2 with TRBJ2-3, with D possibly TRBD1 on 5 matching bases. Germline CDR1 reads SGHTA; CDR2 reads FQGNSA. The germline V and J ends were trimmed by 6 bases and 4 bases, with 11 bases remaining between them. The CDR3 is 13 residues long. The CDR3 bases are TGTGCCAGCAGTAGCAGGGCCGCAGATACGCAGTATTTT. Its protein product is CASSSRAADTQYF.

The chain carries TRBV5-1 and TRBJ2-7; 8 positions agree with TRBD1. V was pared by 0 bases and J by 4 bases, with 9 bases of the junction left unmatched. This CDR3 region has 16 residues. Germline CDR1 SGHRS, CDR2 YFSETQ. The CDR3 DNA follows: TGCGCCAGCAGCTTGGCGGGTGGACAGGGATATTACGAGCAGTACTTC. Its translation: CASSLAGGQGYYEQYF.

This clonotype was detected many times. CDR3 residues: CASSLQPQNTEAFF. CDR3 DNA sequence: TGTGCCAGCAGTTTACAGCCTCAGAACACTGAAGCTTTCTTT. The V and J genes are TRBV7-2 and TRBJ1-1; D gene ambiguous. CDR3 length equals 14 residues. Germline values: CDR1 SGHTA, CDR2 FQGNSA. V dropped 6 bases and J dropped 1 base, with 12 bases sitting between them. Full variable domain (rest looked up from reference TRBV7-2 and TRBJ1-1): GAGVSQSPSNKVTEKGKDVELRCDPISGHTALYWYRQSLGQGLEFLIYFQGNSAPDKSGLPSDRFSAERTGGSVSTLTIQRTQQEDSAVYLCASSLQPQNTEAFFGQGTRLTVV.

This chain connects TRBV19 to TRBJ1-5; D gene ambiguous. Germline V gives CDR1 LNHDA, CDR2 SQIVND (reference sequence). Deletions cut 7 bases from V and 6 bases from J, with 13 bases between. The CDR3 consists of 13 residues. The CDR3 reads CASTPAGSQPQHF. The CDR3 DNA reads TGTGCCAGTACCCCGGCCGGCAGTCAGCCCCAGCATTTT.

J is TRBJ1-1 and V is TRBV12-3 or TRBV12-4, with TRBD1 matching 7 bases. V lost 5 bases to trimming and J lost 1 base; unmatched junction nucleotides: 7. The CDR3 runs to 15 residues. This CDR3 reads CASSQTGARNTEAFF. Written as DNA, the CDR3 is TGTGCCAGCAGTCAAACAGGGGCGAGGAACACTGAAGCTTTCTTT.

This clonotype was picked up a small number of times. The V gene is TRBV5-1, the J gene TRBJ2-5, with 7 bases matching TRBD1. This CDR3 is built from 15 residues. Trimming cost V 4 bases and J 5 bases; bases outside gene matches: 11. The germline CDR1 and CDR2 sequences are SGHRS and YFSETQ. The CDR3, as DNA: TGCGCCAGCAGCGACCGACAGGGTCCTTCGGAGACCCAGTACTTC. This gives the protein CASSDRQGPSETQYF.

This clonotype was seen at least ten times. The chain's CDR3 is CASSYWDGLVDGYTF. The DNA of the CDR3 is TGTGCCAGCAGCTATTGGGACGGACTTGTTGACGGCTACACCTTC. The rearrangement joins TRBV9 to TRBJ1-2; the D gene is possibly TRBD1 (5 bases). The CDR3 totals 15 residues. Trimming shortened V by 4 bases and J by 8 bases, and 21 bases separated the two germline ends. Germline CDR1 SGDLS, CDR2 YYNGEE.

This clonotype was seen a handful of times. V and J are TRBV7-2 and TRBJ2-7, with 11 positions matching TRBD1. The V and J ends lost 7 bases and 6 bases, in that order; junction bases with no gene match: 5. CDR1 is SGHTA and CDR2 is FQGNSA in the germline V gene. This CDR3 contains 13 residues. The CDR3 protein is CASTPGTGGEQYF. The CDR3 nucleotides are TGTGCCAGCACCCCCGGGACAGGGGGCGAGCAGTACTTC.

This clonotype has only a few counts. The chain couples TRBV29-1 to TRBJ2-3, with D possibly matching TRBD2 (5 bases). Germline V CDR1 and CDR2: SQVTM, ANQGSEA. V lost 7 bases, J lost 0 bases, and 11 bases lay in between. The CDR3 loop spans 13 amino acids. The CDR3 here is CSGGGGSTDTQYF. The CDR3, as DNA: TGCAGCGGGGGTGGCGGGAGCACAGATACGCAGTATTTT.

The genes are TRBV20-1 and TRBJ2-2; 7 bases fit TRBD1. Germline CDR1 is DFQATT and CDR2 is SNEGSKA (reference sequence). J was trimmed by 6 bases and V by 4 bases; bases with no gene match: 2. The CDR3 spans 12 residues. The CDR3 coding sequence is TGCAGTGCTAAGAGGGGGCCCGGGGAGCTGTTTTTT. Translated, it gives CSAKRGPGELFF.

The chain recombines TRBV7-7 with TRBJ2-3; 12 bases are a match to TRBD2. Trimming at V came to 1 base and at J to 2 bases, leaving 1 base not matched to a gene. CDR1 SSHAT and CDR2 FNYEAQ come from the germline V gene (reference sequence). The CDR3 runs to 16 residues. The CDR3 DNA reads as TGTGCCAGCAGCTTAGGGACTAGCGGGAACACAGATACGCAGTATTTT. Translation gives CASSLGTSGNTDTQYF.

The chain recombines TRBV7-2 with TRBJ2-1; D gene ambiguous. Per the germline V gene, CDR1 is SGHTA and CDR2 is FQGNSA. This CDR3 is 12 amino acids long. Trimming removed 2 bases from V and 5 bases from J, with 4 bases in between. The CDR3 protein is CASSLQHNEQFF. CDR3 coding DNA: TGTGCCAGCAGCTTACAGCACAATGAGCAGTTCTTC.

This clonotype has just a few counts. The chain couples TRBV2 to TRBJ2-5; 10 bases fit TRBD2. The J segment lost 5 bases and the V segment lost 5 bases, leaving 2 bases of the junction unmatched. There are 13 residues in the CDR3. Germline V gives CDR1 SNHLY, CDR2 FYNNEI. Written as DNA, the CDR3 is TGTGCCAGCAGTAAGCGGGAGGGTGAGACCCAGTACTTC. It is translated as CASSKREGETQYF.

This clonotype has at least ten counts. V usage is TRBV2 and J usage is TRBJ2-5; 12 positions match TRBD2. The CDR3 has 15 residues. V dropped 7 bases and J dropped 4; count of bases not matched to a gene: 7. CDR1 and CDR2 (germline): SNHLY, FYNNEI. CDR3 loop: CASTRLAGDGETQYF. The CDR3 nucleotides are TGTGCCAGCACCAGACTAGCGGGAGACGGAGAGACCCAGTACTTC.

This clonotype came up many times. The CDR3 loop is CASSSRPTDTQYF. The CDR3 DNA is TGTGCCAGCAGCTCCAGACCAACGGATACGCAGTATTTT. This rearrangement joins TRBV7-2 to TRBJ2-3; D unclear. The CDR3 extends over 13 amino acids. Germline values: CDR1 SGHTA, CDR2 FQGNSA. Deletions cut 4 bases from V and 6 bases from J, with 11 bases between.

The chain is built from TRBV20-1 and TRBJ1-3, with 9 positions matching TRBD1. CDR1 DFQATT and CDR2 SNEGSKA come from the germline V gene (reference sequence). Trimming removed 0 bases from V and 0 bases from J; junction bases left unmatched: 6. The CDR3 runs 17 residues. CDR3 sequence (DNA): TGCAGTGCTAGAGATCTAGGACAGGGGAGCTCTGGAAACACCATATATTTT. Amino acids: CSARDLGQGSSGNTIYF.

A few counts support this clonotype. This chain joins TRBV6-1 and TRBJ2-5; 8 bases match TRBD2. This CDR3 is 13 amino acids long. V dropped 5 bases and J dropped 4; count of bases not matched to a gene: 3. CDR1 is MNHNS, CDR2 SASEGT, per germline. This CDR3 is CASSRTSLETQYF. As DNA, the CDR3 is TGTGCCAGCAGTCGGACTAGCTTAGAGACCCAGTACTTC.

The chain has TRBV12-3 or TRBV12-4 and TRBJ2-5; possible D gene TRBD2, 6 bases. This CDR3 spans 16 amino acids. Trimming removed 3 bases at V and 4 bases at J, with 18 bases between. The CDR3 protein is CASSFGQEGDGETQYF. The CDR3 DNA follows: TGTGCCAGCAGTTTCGGGCAGGAGGGCGATGGAGAGACCCAGTACTTC.

The chain couples TRBV4-3 to TRBJ2-7; a possible D gene is TRBD1 (6 bases). The CDR3 length is 17 residues. The germline V and J ends were trimmed by 3 bases and 0 bases, with 18 bases remaining between them. Per the germline V gene, CDR1 is LGHNA and CDR2 is YSLEER. This CDR3 is CASSQNVGGEVSYEQYF. The CDR3 bases are TGCGCCAGCAGCCAGAACGTAGGGGGAGAGGTCTCCTACGAGCAGTACTTC.

In this sample, this clonotype turned up many times. The chain has TRBV7-2 and TRBJ1-6; 9 bases are a match to TRBD1. V shed 5 bases and J 8 bases; nucleotides not matched to a gene: 7. The CDR3 is 15 residues long. CDR1 SGHTA and CDR2 FQGNSA come from the germline V gene. The CDR3 is CASSPWTGVDSPLHF. The CDR3 DNA reads TGTGCCAGCAGCCCCTGGACAGGGGTAGATTCACCCCTCCACTTT.